Listed below are T cell receptor beta chains from one sample, sequenced in a study of cytomegalovirus exposure and HLA in healthy donors. The repertoire was sequenced with immunoSEQ multiplex PCR; TCRdb's copy has only in-frame clones and lacks some. The sample holds roughly 130,000 clones, 70% to 80% seen once. The sequenced material came from PBMCs. The receptor set was obtained from a woman aged 55-75 years in good health and CMV-seropositive. CDR3s include the opening cysteine and the closing phenylalanine or tryptophan. A D gene is named only where the DNA matches it firmly. The listing skips clone size in some rows; elsewhere it reads once, few, many or a size class.

>TRBJ1-5|TRBD1|TRBV4-2|few
CASSQEGGDRGSNQPQHF
TGTGCCAGCAGCCAAGAGGGGGGCGACAGGGGAAGCAATCAGCCCCAGCATTTT
>TRBJ1-1|NA|TRBV6-4|NA
CASRRTMNTEAFF
TGTGCCAGCAGGAGAACCATGAACACTGAAGCTTTCTTT
>TRBJ2-3|TRBD2|TRBV6-6|NA
CASSGTSGRRTDTQYF
TGTGCCAGCAGCGGGACTAGCGGGCGTCGCACAGATACGCAGTATTTT
>TRBJ2-5|TRBD2|TRBV2|NA
CASRLAGGRLQYF
TGTGCCAGCAGACTAGCGGGGGGCCGGTTACAGTACTTC
>TRBJ2-2|NA|TRBV4-1|NA
CASSQDSGANTGELFF
TGCGCCAGCAGCCAAGATTCCGGGGCGAACACCGGGGAGCTGTTTTTT
>TRBJ2-1|TRBD1|TRBV7-9|once
CASSPRGLLNNEQFF
TGTGCCAGCAGCCCAAGGGGGCTGCTGAACAATGAGCAGTTCTTC
>TRBJ1-5|NA|TRBV27|few
CASNLGQPSNQPQHF
TGTGCCAGCAACCTGGGACAACCTAGCAATCAGCCCCAGCATTTT
>TRBJ2-7|TRBD2|TRBV6-1|few
CASSPATSGTYEQYF
TGTGCCAGCAGCCCTGCGACTAGCGGTACCTACGAGCAGTACTTC
>TRBJ1-1|NA|TRBV7-2|NA
CASSLTQAGNTEAFF
TGTGCCAGCAGCTTAACTCAAGCGGGGAACACTGAAGCTTTCTTT
>TRBJ1-2|NA|TRBV6-5|NA
CASSYRTGESGYTF
TGTGCCAGCAGTTACAGGACGGGGGAATCCGGCTACACCTTC
>TRBJ1-2|TRBD1|TRBV6-6|NA
CASSYGDRGHYGYTF
TGTGCCAGCAGTTACGGGGACAGAGGGCACTATGGCTACACCTTC
>TRBJ1-2|NA|TRBV5-1|NA
CASSSIDASLGYTF
TGCGCCAGCAGCTCCATAGATGCTTCTCTAGGCTACACCTTC
>TRBJ1-1|TRBD1|TRBV11-1|once
CASSRLTGGNTEAFF
TGTGCCAGCAGCCGACTCACAGGGGGCAACACTGAAGCTTTCTTT
>TRBJ1-2|TRBD1|TRBV14|NA
CASSPPGQQYGYTF
TGTGCCAGCAGCCCACCGGGACAGCAATATGGCTACACCTTC
>TRBJ2-5|NA|TRBV6-5|NA
CASTRERWETQYF
TGTGCCAGCACCCGGGAGCGGTGGGAGACCCAGTACTTC
>TRBJ1-1|NA|TRBV6-5|NA
CASSTGGGMNTEAFF
TGTGCCAGCAGCACCGGGGGGGGGATGAACACTGAAGCTTTCTTT